This TCR beta chain derives from a study of T cell responses to AZD1222 COVID-19 vaccine. General study results and limits: Compared with day 0, the breadth and depth of the Spike-specific TCR repertoire rose significantly after two doses of AZD1222. Without day 14 samples, only post-peak T cell repertoires were studied. There were vaccine-associated CD4 TCRs across spike, dominant at 160-218 and 743-854. Unmutated variant regions are reportedly targeted by nearly half of spike-specific TCRs.

Germline V CDR1 and CDR2: SGHTA, FQGNSA. Trimming left V 5 bases short and J 4 bases short, with 23 bases between. The CDR3 sequence is 17 residues long. The repertoire was sequenced with immunoSEQ multiplex PCR; TCRdb's copy has only in-frame clones and lacks some. This sample has around 150,000 clones, with about 90% found just once. Points on this clone: Its antigen remains unidentified.

The sequencing used peripheral blood, collected on day 0 of MenACWY control vaccination. The receptor's source is an adult in good health. The chain carries TRBV7-2 and TRBJ1-2, with D perhaps TRBD1 (5 bases). The CDR3 bases are TGTGCCAGCAGCCCCTACTGGGGGTCGGGAGGGTTCTATGGCTACACCTTC. This gives the protein CASSPYWGSGGFYGYTF.